A selection of T cell receptor beta chains follows, all from one sample in a study of blood T cells in healthy people across ages. MiXCR was run by TCRdb on the 5' RACE reads, yielding one entry per CDR3 protein. The sample has approximately 800,000 distinct CDR3 sequences; 53% are singletons. The sequenced material came from blood. The receptors originated from a man older than 75 in good health. Both conserved end residues are part of each CDR3. D genes are given only for firm matches. Clone size, where shown, is once, few, many, or a class for clones that have expanded.

DNA | CDR3 | V | length | size | D | J
TGTGCCAGCAGTGCCAGGGGGCAAACTAACTATGGCTACACCTTC | CASSARGQTNYGYTF | TRBV2 | 15 | few | TRBD1 | TRBJ1-2
TGCAGTGCTAAGGTCCCGGGCACCGGGGAGCTGTTTTTT | CSAKVPGTGELFF | TRBV20-1 | 13 | few | NA | TRBJ2-2
TGTGCCAGCTCTACCACTTGGACAGGGTCCTACAATGAGCAGTTCTTC | CASSTTWTGSYNEQFF | TRBV18 | 16 | NA | TRBD1 | TRBJ2-1
TGCAGTGCCATAAGCGAACTAGCGGGAGGTCAATACAATGAGCAGTTCTTC | CSAISELAGGQYNEQFF | TRBV20-1 | 17 | few | TRBD2 | TRBJ2-1
TGCAGCGTTGCGGAAGGGGACGAAAAACTGTTTTTT | CSVAEGDEKLFF | TRBV29-1 | 12 | NA | NA | TRBJ1-4
TGTGCCACTCGGACAGGGGCCAACGTCCTGACTTTC | CATRTGANVLTF | TRBV25-1 | 12 | NA | NA | TRBJ2-6
TGTGCCAGCAGCTTAGGACAGTTTGCCTCACCCCTCCACTTT | CASSLGQFASPLHF | TRBV7-8 | 14 | NA | NA | TRBJ1-6
TGTGCCAGCAGCTTAACCCCTCCGGAGCAGTACTTC | CASSLTPPEQYF | TRBV7-9 | 12 | NA | NA | TRBJ2-7
TGCAGTGCCCAATGGGGCGGACGCTACGAGCAGTACTTC | CSAQWGGRYEQYF | TRBV20-1 | 13 | few | NA | TRBJ2-7
TGCAGTGCTAGAGTAGCGGGAGTCAACGAGCAGTACTTC | CSARVAGVNEQYF | TRBV20-1 | 13 | NA | TRBD2 | TRBJ2-7
TGTGCCACCAGTGATGCTGAACTAGCGGGAGAGACCCAGTACTTC | CATSDAELAGETQYF | TRBV24-1 | 15 | NA | TRBD2 | TRBJ2-5
TGCAGTGGAAGAGGGCACAATGAGCAGTTCTTC | CSGRGHNEQFF | TRBV20-1 | 11 | NA | NA | TRBJ2-1
TGTGCCAGCAGCAAACAGGGCTCGGGAAACACCATATATTTT | CASSKQGSGNTIYF | TRBV6-6 | 14 | NA | NA | TRBJ1-3
TGTGCCAGCAGCTTCGACGGGACATTACAAGAGACCCAGTACTTC | CASSFDGTLQETQYF | TRBV6-6 | 15 | NA | NA | TRBJ2-5
TGTGCCAGCAGCCAAGGGACTAGCGGCACCGGAAGATACAATGAGCAGTTCTTC | CASSQGTSGTGRYNEQFF | TRBV4-2 | 18 | NA | TRBD2 | TRBJ2-1
TGTGCCAGCAGCGTAGTGGGCTGGTCTAGCACAGATACGCAGTATTTT | CASSVVGWSSTDTQYF | TRBV9 | 16 | few | NA | TRBJ2-3
TGTGCCAGCAGCTTAGCGTTTCGGTGGGCAGGGAGGGACAATGAGCAGTTCTTC | CASSLAFRWAGRDNEQFF | TRBV7-9 | 18 | NA | TRBD2 | TRBJ2-1
TGTGCCAGCAGCCCTATGCAGGGGGCATACAATGAGCAGTACTTC | CASSPMQGAYNEQYF | TRBV7-2 | 15 | NA | TRBD1 | TRBJ2-7
TGTGCCAGCACCCAGGGTCTGACAGATACGCAGTATTTT | CASTQGLTDTQYF | TRBV5-5 | 13 | few | NA | TRBJ2-3
TGTGCCAGCAGCTTAGAGTTGGATCAGCCCCAGCATTTT | CASSLELDQPQHF | TRBV7-2 | 13 | NA | NA | TRBJ1-5
TGTGCCACCGAGCCAGGACTAGCGAGGACCTACAATGAGCAGTTCTTC | CATEPGLARTYNEQFF | TRBV15 | 16 | few | TRBD2 | TRBJ2-1
TGTGCCAGCAGTTTTAACCCGGGACATGATTACGAGCAGTACTTC | CASSFNPGHDYEQYF | TRBV12-3/TRBV12-4 | 15 | NA | NA | TRBJ2-7
TGTGCCAGCAGGCCGCTTTGGGCAGACACCGAGGACGAAAAACTGTTTTTT | CASRPLWADTEDEKLFF | TRBV25-1 | 17 | NA | NA | TRBJ1-4
TGTGCCAGCAGCGTCGGGACAGGGGGCTTCTACGAGCAGTACTTC | CASSVGTGGFYEQYF | TRBV9 | 15 | NA | TRBD1 | TRBJ2-7
TGTGCCAGCAGTGACCCCGTGAGACAGGGGTTGTACGAGCAGTACTTC | CASSDPVRQGLYEQYF | TRBV2 | 16 | many | TRBD1 | TRBJ2-7
TGTGCCAGCAGTCCGGCGCGTGGCGGGGCCAATAATGAAAAACTGTTTTTT | CASSPARGGANNEKLFF | TRBV12-3/TRBV12-4 | 17 | few | NA | TRBJ1-4
TGTGCCAGCAGCGGATACTATGGCTACACCTTC | CASSGYYGYTF | TRBV6-1 | 11 | NA | NA | TRBJ1-2
TGTGCCAGCAGCTTGGGGCGTGGGGGGGGAAACATTCAGTACTTC | CASSLGRGGGNIQYF | TRBV5-4 | 15 | NA | TRBD2 | TRBJ2-4
TGTGCCAGCAGTGAAGGACCCCCCCGAGAGCAGTACTTC | CASSEGPPREQYF | TRBV6-1 | 13 | once | NA | TRBJ2-4
TGTGCCATCAGCTCGAGAGCGGTAAGCTCCTACAATGAGCAGTTCTTC | CAISSRAVSSYNEQFF | TRBV10-3 | 16 | few | NA | TRBJ2-1
TGTGCCAGCAGTTACCGGACAGGTGAAGCTTTCTTT | CASSYRTGEAFF | TRBV6-5 | 12 | NA | TRBD1 | TRBJ1-1
TGTGCCAGCAGCCCCCGACAGACCTACTTCTACGAGCAGTACTTC | CASSPRQTYFYEQYF | TRBV9 | 15 | NA | NA | TRBJ2-7
TGTGCCAGCAGTTTAAAGGCCTCCTACGAGCAGTACTTC | CASSLKASYEQYF | TRBV28 | 13 | NA | NA | TRBJ2-7
TGCGCCAGCAGCCAAGTCGGGACTAGTGGGGATGAGCAGTACTTC | CASSQVGTSGDEQYF | TRBV4-3 | 15 | NA | TRBD2 | TRBJ2-5
TGCAGTGCTGAATGGCGGGAGACCTACAATGAGCAGTTCTTC | CSAEWRETYNEQFF | TRBV20-1 | 14 | NA | TRBD2 | TRBJ2-1
TGTGCCAGCAGCTTAGGCCGACAGCTATCCTACGAGCAGTACTTC | CASSLGRQLSYEQYF | TRBV7-2 | 15 | NA | NA | TRBJ2-7
TGCAGTGCCCCGGGGAGGGGGCACACAGATACGCAGTATTTT | CSAPGRGHTDTQYF | TRBV20-1 | 14 | NA | NA | TRBJ2-3
TGCGCCAGCAGCTTGGTGGCGGGCAATGAGCAGTTCTTC | CASSLVAGNEQFF | TRBV7-2 | 13 | many | NA | TRBJ2-1
TGTGCCAGCACCCCCAGTCTTTACAATGAGCAGTTCTTC | CASTPSLYNEQFF | TRBV6-6 | 13 | NA | NA | TRBJ2-1
TGTGCCAGCAGTGGGGGACTAGCGAGTTACGAGCAGTACTTC | CASSGGLASYEQYF | TRBV25-1 | 14 | NA | TRBD2 | TRBJ2-7
TGTGCCAGCAGTTTGAGGGGGTACAATGAGCAGTTCTTC | CASSLRGYNEQFF | TRBV7-2 | 13 | many | NA | TRBJ2-1
TGTGCCTGGAGACTAGTCGGTACCTACGAGCAGTACTTC | CAWRLVGTYEQYF | TRBV30 | 13 | few | NA | TRBJ2-7
TGTGCCAGCAGCCCATGGGACCTCGTGGGGGAGACCCAGTACTTC | CASSPWDLVGETQYF | TRBV9 | 15 | NA | NA | TRBJ2-5
TGCGCCAGCCTCGGACAGGGAGGCAGGAACACTGAAGCTTTCTTT | CASLGQGGRNTEAFF | TRBV5-1 | 15 | NA | TRBD1 | TRBJ1-1
TGTGCCAGCAGCTTAACTCAGGGTCCCTACGAGCAGTACTTC | CASSLTQGPYEQYF | TRBV13 | 14 | few | NA | TRBJ2-7
TGTGCCAGCAGTCGTAGACTAGCGGGACCCTCGGAGCAGTACTTC | CASSRRLAGPSEQYF | TRBV28 | 15 | NA | TRBD2 | TRBJ2-5
TGTGCCAGCAGCCGGGACTTGGAGACCCAGTACTTC | CASSRDLETQYF | TRBV6-6 | 12 | NA | NA | TRBJ2-5